This T cell receptor (beta chain) was sequenced during a study of regulatory T cells in long-lasting Graves disease. Study as a whole: Graves' disease counted as persistent after over 5 years of antithyroid drugs with positive TSH receptor antibodies.

Construction of the TCR beta libraries employed iRepertoire HTBI primers in conjunction with Arm-PCR of CDR3 regions. TCRdb ran MiXCR on the multiplex PCR reads and lists one entry per CDR3 protein. Of 450,000 or so distinct CDR3 sequences listed, about 20% are singletons. Time point described: persistent/refractory GD, antithyroid drugs over 5 years with positive TRAb. With RNA extracted from PBMCs as input, the TCR library was made. In this sample, this clonotype turned up many times. Specimen: peripheral blood mononuclear cells (PBMCs), collected when the disease was refractory, from a patient treated with antithyroid drugs. The sequence was obtained from a female donor with Graves disease.

The CDR3 loop reads CASSTDRGNYEQYF. DNA of the CDR3: TGTGCCAGCAGCACGGACAGGGGCAACTACGAGCAGTACTTC. The V call is TRBV7-2, the J call TRBJ2-7, with 9 bases that match TRBD1. V shed 5 bases, J shed 3 bases, and the junction held 5 bases outside the gene matches. The CDR3 extends over 14 amino acids. CDR1 SGHTA and CDR2 FQGNSA come from the germline V gene.